A selection of T cell receptor beta chains follows, all from one sample in a study of control samples from healthy donors and cancer patients. The assay was immunoSEQ multiplex PCR, and TCRdb's table has in-frame clones only and misses some. The sample lists 100,000 to 150,000 clones, over 80% seen once, with approximately 2% in the top ten. The sequenced material came from blood. All receptors come from a woman aged 45-59 years in good health. CDR3s include the opening cysteine and the closing phenylalanine or tryptophan. A D gene is named only where the DNA matches it firmly. Clone size is shown for a subset of rows, as once, few, many or a class of expanded clone.

len	d_gene	abundance	v_gene	j_gene	CDR3nt	CDR3aa
11	-	-	TRBV2	TRBJ1-2	TGTGCCAGCAGTGAAAGGGGGTTACACACCTTC	CASSERGLHTF
13	-	-	TRBV30	TRBJ1-1	TGTGCCTGGAGTGTAGGGGGGGCCTATGAAGCTTTCTTT	CAWSVGGAYEAFF
15	-	once	TRBV5-1	TRBJ2-7	TGCGCCAGCAGCCCTGATTTGGGGACGGACTACGAGCAGTACTTC	CASSPDLGTDYEQYF
14	-	-	TRBV9	TRBJ2-1	TGTGCCAGCAGCGCGGGGCCAAAGGGCTATGAGCAGTTCTTC	CASSAGPKGYEQFF
17	-	-	TRBV5-8	TRBJ2-2	TGTGCCAGCAGCTTGGAGGCTGGACTGAAGAACACCGGGGAGCTGTTTTTT	CASSLEAGLKNTGELFF
17	-	-	TRBV25-1	TRBJ2-1	TGTGCCAGCGGGAAAAACATCCGCTTGAGCTCCTACAATGAGCAGTTCTTC	CASGKNIRLSSYNEQFF
16	-	-	TRBV7-2	TRBJ1-6	TGTGCCAGCAGCTTTTCACTGAGAAAGGGGGATTCACCCCTCCACTTT	CASSFSLRKGDSPLHF
12	-	-	TRBV28	TRBJ2-7	TGTGTCAGTAGGGGGGGATCCTACGAGCAGTACTTC	CVSRGGSYEQYF
17	TRBD2	-	TRBV3-1/TRBV3-2	TRBJ2-7	TGTGCCAGCAGCCAAGATGGGGCGCGGGGGGGCTCCTACGAGCAGTACTTC	CASSQDGARGGSYEQYF
15	TRBD1	-	TRBV27	TRBJ2-3	TGTGCCAGCAGTAGGCAGGGGGCGAGGACAGATACGCAGTATTTT	CASSRQGARTDTQYF
14	-	-	TRBV25-1	TRBJ1-2	TGTGCCAGCAGTGAACAGGGGTTGCTCTATGGCTACACCTTC	CASSEQGLLYGYTF
11	-	-	TRBV20-1	TRBJ1-2	TGCAGTGCCAACGCGGGGTATGGCTACACCTTC	CSANAGYGYTF
11	TRBD1	few	TRBV30	TRBJ2-7	TGTGCCTTGGGTAGGGGGCTCGAGCAGTACTTC	CALGRGLEQYF
13	-	once	TRBV6-5	TRBJ1-5	TGTGCCAGCAGTTACATGGTGAATCAGCCCCAGCATTTT	CASSYMVNQPQHF
15	-	-	TRBV19	TRBJ1-2	TGTGCCAGTGTTACGACCAGCCAGTCATCCCATGGCTACACCTTC	CASVTTSQSSHGYTF